Presented here are 30 T cell receptor beta chains from one specimen sequenced in a study of identical twins. Via MiXCR, TCRdb re-called the 5' RACE reads, giving one row per CDR3 protein. The table lists roughly 1.6 million distinct CDR3 sequences, 32% of them singletons. Sequences were obtained from cord blood. Receptor source: a newborn girl in good health.

This clonotype appeared many times. The chain carries TRBV27 and TRBJ2-1; unclear D gene. The V gene's germline CDR1 is MNHEY and CDR2 SMNVEV (reference sequence). V gave up 3 bases and J gave up 0 bases, with 9 bases separating them. CDR3 size: 15 residues. This chain's CDR3 is CASSFGPASYNEQFF. In DNA, the CDR3 is TGTGCCAGCAGTTTTGGCCCCGCCTCCTACAATGAGCAGTTCTTC.

This chain links TRBV5-1 with TRBJ2-6; weak D call: TRBD1 (5 bases). Germline V gives CDR1 SGHRS, CDR2 YFSETQ. The CDR3 runs 16 residues. Deletions cut 4 bases from V and 1 base from J, with 12 bases between. This CDR3 reads CASSKTVESGANVLTF. CDR3 DNA: TGCGCCAGCAGCAAGACAGTAGAGTCTGGGGCCAACGTCCTGACTTTC.

V and J are TRBV5-1 and TRBJ1-1; D gene ambiguous. The CDR3 is made up of 13 amino acids. The germline V gene encodes CDR1 SGHRS and CDR2 YFSETQ. The ends were cut back, 4 bases at V and 5 bases at J, with 12 bases in the middle. CDR3: CASSRDVGTEAFF. DNA of the CDR3: TGCGCCAGCAGCCGAGACGTAGGGACTGAAGCTTTCTTT.

This clonotype was observed a few times. The chain employs TRBV28 and TRBJ2-5, with TRBD1 matching over 8 bases. The CDR3 has 18 amino acids. J lost 0 bases, V lost 2 bases, and 11 bases had no gene match. CDR1 and CDR2 (germline): MDHEN, SYDVKM. CDR3 nucleotides: TGTGCCAGCAGTTTAGGTGACAGGGGTCGATTGTACCAAGAGACCCAGTACTTC. This encodes CASSLGDRGRLYQETQYF.

The J gene is TRBJ2-7, the V gene TRBV2; D gene uncertain. The CDR3 is 12 amino acids. Germline V lookup: CDR1 SNHLY, CDR2 FYNNEI. Trimming removed 5 bases at V and 2 bases at J, with 7 bases between. CDR3 in DNA: TGTGCCAGCAGTAGGCTTACCTACGAGCAGTACTTC. Amino acids: CASSRLTYEQYF.

This clonotype was counted between two and nine times. This chain links TRBV7-9 with TRBJ2-1; 7 bases are a match to TRBD2. The CDR3 is 13 residues long. The V gene end was trimmed by 6 bases and the J gene end by 6 bases; junction bases not matched to a gene: 5. Looked up from germline, CDR1 is SEHNR and CDR2 is FQNEAQ (reference sequence). Here the CDR3 reads CASRSGLVNEQFF. The CDR3 DNA is TGTGCCAGCAGGTCAGGACTAGTCAATGAGCAGTTCTTC.

This clonotype came up a few times. This sequence joins TRBV5-1 and TRBJ2-4; D not resolved. CDR3 length equals 14 residues. The ends were cut back, 3 bases at V and 1 base at J, with 8 bases in the middle. The germline V gene encodes CDR1 SGHRS and CDR2 YFSETQ. CDR3 residues: CASSSGQAKNIQYF. The DNA of the CDR3 is TGCGCCAGCAGCTCCGGTCAGGCCAAAAACATTCAGTACTTC.

This clonotype was counted many times. This rearrangement joins TRBV7-2 to TRBJ2-3; TRBD2 aligns across 10 bases. The V gene's germline CDR1 is SGHTA and CDR2 FQGNSA. The V and J ends lost 0 bases and 5 bases, in that order; junction bases with no gene match: 8. The CDR3 has 17 amino acids. This CDR3 is CASSLAKASGSIDTQYF. In DNA, the CDR3 is TGTGCCAGCAGCTTAGCTAAGGCTAGCGGGAGTATAGATACGCAGTATTTT. The full variable domain, rest sourced from reference TRBV7-2 and TRBJ2-3, is GAGVSQSPSNKVTEKGKDVELRCDPISGHTALYWYRQSLGQGLEFLIYFQGNSAPDKSGLPSDRFSAERTGGSVSTLTIQRTQQEDSAVYLCASSLAKASGSIDTQYFGPGTRLTVL.

The table lists this clonotype with a count of one. This CDR3 reads CASSFGGDIDNEQYF. The CDR3 coding sequence is TGTGCCAGCAGCTTCGGGGGGGACATTGACAATGAGCAGTACTTC. The chain is built from TRBV5-6 and TRBJ2-7; 8 bases align to TRBD2. Germline values: CDR1 SGHDT, CDR2 YYEEEE. J was trimmed by 7 bases and V by 2 bases; bases with no gene match: 11. The CDR3 has 15 amino acids.

The chain is built from TRBV27 and TRBJ1-6; D ambiguous. Germline CDR1 MNHEY, CDR2 SMNVEV (reference sequence). Between the trimmed V and J ends, which lost 3 bases and 4 bases, there was a span of 7 bases. This CDR3 contains 14 residues. In DNA, the CDR3 is TGTGCCAGCAGTTTTATACAATATAATTCACCCCTCCACTTT. Its protein product is CASSFIQYNSPLHF.

This clonotype was seen only a few times. This sequence joins TRBV6-2 or TRBV6-3 and TRBJ2-1; the match to TRBD2 covers 11 bases. The germline V gene has CDR1 MNHEY and CDR2 SVGEGT. The CDR3 sequence is 14 residues long. V shed 3 bases, J shed 13 bases, and the junction held 8 bases outside the gene matches. DNA of the CDR3: TGTGCCAGCAGTTATGGGACTAGCGGTCTCGACCAGTTCTTC. It translates to CASSYGTSGLDQFF.

This clonotype was detected a few times. V usage is TRBV7-9 and J usage is TRBJ2-7; tentative D call: TRBD1 (6 bases). The CDR3 is 14 residues long. V was pared by 6 bases and J by 3 bases, with 15 bases between. Germline CDR1 is SEHNR and CDR2 is FQNEAQ (reference sequence). CDR3 nucleotide sequence: TGTGCCAGCAGGACAGGAGGCCGCAGCTACGAGCAGTACTTC. Its protein is CASRTGGRSYEQYF.

The chain couples TRBV4-1 to TRBJ2-4, with 10 positions matching TRBD1. Trimming cost V 2 bases and J 8 bases; bases outside gene matches: 6. The length of the CDR3 is 15 residues. Germline loops: CDR1 MGHRA, CDR2 YSYEKL. The CDR3 DNA sequence: TGCGCCAGCAGCCAAAGACGGGACAGGGGAGACATTCAGTACTTC. This encodes CASSQRRDRGDIQYF.

This chain uses TRBV20-1 with TRBJ2-7, with TRBD1 matching over 7 bases. V gave up 6 bases and J gave up 2 bases; unmatched junction bases: 7. CDR3 size: 13 residues. Looked up from germline, CDR1 is DFQATT and CDR2 is SNEGSKA (reference sequence). The CDR3 loop is CSAFSGTAYEQYF. As DNA, the CDR3 is TGCAGTGCCTTTTCCGGGACAGCCTACGAGCAGTACTTC.

J is TRBJ2-7 and V is TRBV15; tentative D call: TRBD1 (6 bases). CDR1 is LNHNV and CDR2 is YYDKDF in the germline V gene (reference sequence). Between the trimmed V and J ends, which lost 3 bases and 2 bases, there was a span of 11 bases. The CDR3 has 14 residues. The CDR3 DNA reads TGTGCCACCAGCAGGGAGACAGGCACCTACGAGCAGTACTTC. It specifies CATSRETGTYEQYF.

This clonotype has a count of ten or more. The rearrangement joins TRBV10-3 to TRBJ2-7; D is unclear. Germline V gives CDR1 ENHRY, CDR2 SYGVKD. CDR3 length equals 14 residues. V gave up 2 bases and J gave up 1 base, with 9 bases separating them. CDR3 nucleotides: TGTGCCATCAGTGAGCGTGTCGGTTCCTACGAGCAGTACTTC. Residues: CAISERVGSYEQYF.

This clonotype has only a few counts. This chain uses TRBV6-5 with TRBJ1-4, with a possible D match to TRBD1 (5 bases). This CDR3 comprises 16 residues. From germline, CDR1 is MNHEY and CDR2 SVGAGI. The V gene lost 0 bases and the J gene lost 4 bases, with 12 bases spanning the gap. CDR3 nucleotides: TGTGCCAGCAGTTACTCCTCAGGGTCCCTTAATGAAAAACTGTTTTTT. It yields the protein CASSYSSGSLNEKLFF.

The chain is built from TRBV7-2 and TRBJ2-4, with 14 bases aligning to TRBD2. CDR1 SGHTA and CDR2 FQGNSA come from the germline V gene. Trimming took 5 bases from V and 0 from J; bases not matched to a gene: 9. This CDR3 has 19 residues. The DNA of the CDR3 is TGTGCCAGCAGCCCAGGGACTAGCGGGAGAGAGGGAGCCAAAAACATTCAGTACTTC. This sequence encodes CASSPGTSGREGAKNIQYF.

The chain has TRBV10-3 and TRBJ1-3; D remains ambiguous. Germline V lookup: CDR1 ENHRY, CDR2 SYGVKD. V was trimmed by 5 bases and J by 0 bases, leaving 11 bases between them. This CDR3 contains 15 residues. The CDR3, as DNA: TGTGCCATCAGTAGGACGGGAAACTCTGGAAACACCATATATTTT. It encodes CAISRTGNSGNTIYF.

The chain joins TRBV20-1 to TRBJ2-2; 8 bases match TRBD1. The length of the CDR3 is 13 residues. Losses at the gene ends were 5 bases for V and 4 bases for J; bases not matched to a gene: 3. Germline-derived CDR1 and CDR2 are DFQATT and SNEGSKA (reference sequence). Here the CDR3 DNA reads TGCAGTGCTCGGACAGGGACCACCGGGGAGCTGTTTTTT. Its protein is CSARTGTTGELFF.

The chain is built from TRBV7-2 and TRBJ2-4; 9 bases are a match to TRBD1. CDR1 and CDR2 from the germline V gene are SGHTA and FQGNSA. V shed 5 bases and J 10 bases; nucleotides not matched to a gene: 12. The CDR3 runs to 15 residues. CDR3 DNA sequence: TGTGCCAGCAGCACGGACCGGGACAGGGCATATATTCAGTACTTC. Protein sequence: CASSTDRDRAYIQYF.

This chain uses TRBV12-3 or TRBV12-4 with TRBJ2-7, with TRBD1 as a possible D gene (5 bases). Trimming removed 8 bases from V and 3 bases from J, with 14 bases in between. The CDR3 has 13 amino acids. In nucleotides, the CDR3 is TGTGCCAGCTCACCGGACAACTTCTACGAGCAGTACTTC. Translating it yields CASSPDNFYEQYF.

The chain employs TRBV4-2 and TRBJ2-3; TRBD2 might be the D (6 bases). From germline, CDR1 is LGHNA and CDR2 YNFKEQ. Trimming took off 1 base at V and 0 bases at J, with 8 bases between the two ends. This CDR3 is 15 amino acids long. For the CDR3, the DNA is TGTGCCAGCAGCCAAGCGGGGGAGAGCACAGATACGCAGTATTTT. This sequence encodes CASSQAGESTDTQYF.

In its sample, this clonotype was seen many times. The chain joins TRBV10-3 to TRBJ2-3; a weak D match, TRBD1 (5 bases). Germline-derived CDR1 and CDR2 are ENHRY and SYGVKD. V shed 8 bases and J shed 0 bases, with 12 bases lying between them. This CDR3 has 14 residues. The CDR3 protein is CAIATGLSTDTQYF. DNA for the CDR3: TGTGCCATCGCCACAGGTTTAAGCACAGATACGCAGTATTTT.

This clonotype was seen a single time. The rearrangement links TRBV12-3 or TRBV12-4 to TRBJ1-4; D is undetermined. V lost 5 bases and J lost 10, with 35 bases in between. The CDR3 runs to 20 residues. The CDR3 reads CASSLDTFLVGGDSGGKLFF. For the CDR3, the DNA is TGTGCCAGCAGTCTGGATACGTTTTTAGTAGGAGGTGATTCGGGTGGAAAACTGTTTTTT.

The V call is TRBV7-8, the J call TRBJ2-1, with 8 bases fitting TRBD2. The CDR3 runs to 20 residues. The trim removed 4 bases at V and 3 bases at J, leaving 20 bases unmatched. Germline CDR1 SGHVS, CDR2 FQNEAQ. CDR3 residues: CASSSFRVAGPRDHYNEQFF. CDR3 nucleotide sequence: TGTGCCAGCAGCTCCTTTAGGGTAGCGGGGCCACGGGACCACTACAATGAGCAGTTCTTC.

Concerning this clonotype itself: An end of the junction differs from the germline gene, which may be a read error. The chain couples TRBV14 to TRBJ2-4, with 10 bases aligning to TRBD2. This CDR3 is built from 15 residues. Germline V gene data show CDR1 as SGHDN and CDR2 as FVKESK. The DNA for the CDR3 is TGTGCCAGCAGACCTAGCGGGAGCGCCAAAAACATTCCGTCCTTC. It encodes CASRPSGSAKNIPSF.

This clonotype was seen ten or more times. The gene calls are TRBV27 and TRBJ2-7; a weak D match, TRBD1 (5 bases). This CDR3 has 15 residues. V lost 6 bases and J 0 bases, leaving 15 bases between the germline ends. The germline gives CDR1 MNHEY, CDR2 SMNVEV (reference sequence). The CDR3 nucleotides are TGTGCCAGCAGGAGATCGACAGTTTTCTCCTACGAGCAGTACTTC. Encoded protein: CASRRSTVFSYEQYF.

The rearrangement links TRBV24-1 to TRBJ2-1; no reliable D call. The CDR3 contains 14 residues. Trimming took 4 bases from V and 7 from J, leaving 13 bases between them. The germline gives CDR1 KGHDR, CDR2 SFDVKD. The CDR3 loop is CATSEPGRLNEQFF. CDR3 nucleotide sequence: TGTGCCACCAGTGAACCTGGACGGCTAAATGAGCAGTTCTTC.

The chain couples TRBV3-1 to TRBJ1-5; possible D gene TRBD1, 5 bases. CDR3 size: 15 residues. Germline V gene sequence: CDR1 LGHDT, CDR2 YNNKEL (reference sequence). Trimming cost V 5 bases and J 0 bases, with 11 bases left between them. This CDR3 reads CASSGDRDSNQPQHF. DNA of the CDR3: TGTGCCAGCAGCGGAGACAGAGATAGCAATCAGCCCCAGCATTTT.